The T cell receptor (beta chain) under discussion was sequenced for a study of memory CD4+ T cells and cytomegalovirus serostatus. Generated by immunoSEQ multiplex PCR, the TCRdb table keeps only in-frame clones and is missing some. The sample shows 50,000 or so clones, 82% of them seen only once. The sort gate was single viable CD3+CD4+CD8-CD45RO+ cells for memory CD4+ T cells. CD4+ T cells were isolated by positive magnetic selection. Broader study findings: Each of approximately 63 CMV-associated TCRbeta sequences occurred in one to five individuals. The CMV-associated TCR signature appears largely within the CD4+ memory repertoire.

This clone was seen a handful of times. The antigen remains unidentified. CDR1 is SGHVS, CDR2 FNYEAQ, per germline. V shed 8 bases and J shed 5 bases, with 18 bases lying between them. CDR3 size: 14 residues. Sample: memory CD4+ T cells from blood. The receptor comes from an adult in good health and CMV-seronegative. This sequence joins TRBV7-6 and TRBJ1-1; unclear D gene. For the CDR3, the DNA is TGTGCCAGCCTGCCTCGTGGAAGTGTGACTGAAGCTTTCTTT. Encoded protein: CASLPRGSVTEAFF.